This entry lists 10 T cell receptor beta chains sequenced from one sample in a study of T cells in Graves' hyperthyroidism and ophthalmopathy. TCR beta CDR3 sequences were amplified from RNA transcripts. First-round RT-PCR targeting the TCR CDR3 was performed with the HTBI primer set. One entry per CDR3 protein, called by TCRdb with MiXCR from the multiplex PCR reads. The table records hundreds of thousands of distinct CDR3 sequences, about 13% of them present only once. Sequences were obtained from blood. Receptors were obtained from a woman younger than 30 with Graves' hyperthyroidism.

This clonotype was counted at least ten times. A much larger clone differs by one base, so this may be a read error. The V and J genes are TRBV27 and TRBJ1-1; D gene ambiguous. The CDR3 totals 13 residues. V gave up 6 bases and J gave up 4 bases, with 12 bases separating them. Germline lookup yields CDR1 MNHEY and CDR2 SMNVEV (reference sequence). The CDR3 spells CASSPRGFTEAFF. CDR3 nucleotide sequence: TGTGCCAGCAGCCCCAGAGGGTTCACTGAAGCTTTCTTT.

This clonotype came up a few times. The V gene is TRBV24-1, the J gene TRBJ2-2; TRBD2 agrees at 9 bases. The CDR3 is made up of 15 amino acids. Unmatched junction bases numbered 5, after V lost 4 bases and J lost 6 bases. Germline V gene lookup returns CDR1 KGHDR and CDR2 SFDVKD. The CDR3 DNA is TGTGCCACCAGTGACCACGGACTAGCGTCCGGGGAGCTGTTTTTT. It encodes CATSDHGLASGELFF.

There are a few counts of this clonotype. The rearrangement joins TRBV10-1 to TRBJ2-5; 9 bases are shared with TRBD2. The CDR3 extends over 16 amino acids. J was trimmed by 2 bases and V by 3 bases; bases with no gene match: 7. Germline V gene data show CDR1 as WNHNN and CDR2 as SYGVQD (reference sequence). The CDR3 DNA reads TGCGCCAGCAGTGATGGGAGTAGCGGGGGACAAGAGACCCAGTACTTC. It translates to CASSDGSSGGQETQYF.

This clonotype came up many times. The chain joins TRBV3-1 to TRBJ2-5; 9 nucleotides agree with TRBD1. V gave up 1 base and J gave up 7 bases; unmatched junction bases: 4. The CDR3 is 14 amino acids. Germline-derived CDR1 and CDR2 are LGHDT and YNNKEL (reference sequence). The DNA for the CDR3 is TGTGCCAGCAGCCAAGGCGACAGGGGGGTGACCCAGTACTTC. As protein: CASSQGDRGVTQYF.

This clonotype was detected many times. This chain connects TRBV12-3 or TRBV12-4 to TRBJ2-3, with 9 bases fitting TRBD2. Unmatched junction bases numbered 6, after V lost 6 bases and J lost 2 bases. The CDR3 contains 15 residues. The CDR3 spells CASRITSGYTDTQYF. The CDR3 nucleotides read TGTGCCAGCAGGATTACTAGCGGGTACACAGATACGCAGTATTTT.

This clonotype was seen only a few times. This sequence joins TRBV19 and TRBJ1-1; D unclear. This CDR3 has 15 amino acids. Germline-derived CDR1 and CDR2 are LNHDA and SQIVND (reference sequence). V shed 0 bases and J shed 7 bases, with 15 bases lying between them. This CDR3 reads CASSIDFGTGVEAFF. CDR3 DNA sequence: TGTGCCAGTAGTATAGATTTCGGCACTGGCGTTGAAGCTTTCTTT.

A few counts support this clonotype. The chain uses TRBV4-3 and TRBJ1-2; D unresolved. This CDR3 contains 14 residues. V shed 0 bases and J shed 4 bases, with 9 bases lying between them. Germline CDR1 reads LGHNA; CDR2 reads YSLEER. CDR3 region: CASSQEGSGYGYTF. In nucleotides, the CDR3 is TGCGCCAGCAGCCAAGAAGGAAGCGGCTATGGCTACACCTTC.

This clonotype was seen at least ten times. This chain joins TRBV3-1 and TRBJ2-7; D remains unclear. There are 14 residues in the CDR3. Trimming took off 1 base at V and 5 bases at J, with 12 bases between the two ends. Germline lookup yields CDR1 LGHDT and CDR2 YNNKEL (reference sequence). The CDR3 here is CASSQGFVANEQYF. DNA of the CDR3: TGTGCCAGCAGCCAAGGGTTTGTGGCAAACGAGCAGTACTTC.

At least ten counts were recorded for this clonotype. This rearrangement joins TRBV28 to TRBJ2-7, with D possibly being TRBD1 (5 bases). This CDR3 contains 12 residues. Trimming stripped 7 bases from V and 6 bases from J, with 13 bases between. In germline, CDR1 is MDHEN, CDR2 SYDVKM. The CDR3 sequence is CASTDKLVEQYF. As DNA, the CDR3 is TGTGCCAGCACGGACAAATTGGTCGAGCAGTACTTC.

A few counts support this clonotype. This chain uses TRBV20-1 with TRBJ2-7; 8 bases match TRBD1. The CDR3 extends over 11 amino acids. V shed 6 bases, J shed 5 bases, and the junction held 3 bases outside the gene matches. The germline V gene has CDR1 DFQATT and CDR2 SNEGSKA (reference sequence). As DNA, the CDR3 is TGCAGTGCCCTGGACAGGGACGAGCAGTACTTC. Amino acid sequence: CSALDRDEQYF.